Each of the 3 T cell receptor beta chains below was sequenced from the same sample in a study of blood T cell repertoires in COVID-19 (dated by TCRdb to about 2020). The library came from the immunoSEQ multiplex PCR assay. The immuneACCESS repertoire file appears here via TCRdb, limited to in-frame rearrangements. These files lack a portion of the clones; in checked studies, under half of the deficit traces to unresolved V genes, and the cause of the others is not known. This sample is represented by approximately 200,000 clones; 88% of them were singletons. The biggest ten clones account for roughly 4% of the sample. Sequenced input: peripheral blood. These receptors were collected from a woman between 25 and 40 years old with acute or convalescent COVID-19.

This rearrangement joins TRBV10-1 to TRBJ2-7; 8 nucleotides agree with TRBD2. The CDR3 length is 13 residues. Germline lookup yields CDR1 WNHNN and CDR2 SYGVQD (reference sequence). The junction had 2 bases not matched to a gene; V was cut back by 2 bases and J by 5 bases. The CDR3 spells CASSEQRENEQYF. The CDR3 coding sequence is TGCGCCAGCAGTGAGCAGCGGGAGAACGAGCAGTACTTC.

There are a few counts of this clone. The chain recombines TRBV5-1 with TRBJ2-2, with TRBD2 identical over 7 bases. CDR1 is SGHRS, CDR2 YFSETQ, per germline. This CDR3 has 16 amino acids. With V trimmed by 3 bases and J by 1 base, 6 bases remained unmatched. The CDR3: CASSWAASGNTGELFF. For the CDR3, the DNA is TGCGCCAGCAGCTGGGCGGCTAGCGGGAACACCGGGGAGCTGTTTTTT.

The rearrangement links TRBV5-1 to TRBJ2-1; D is undetermined. Per the germline V gene, CDR1 is SGHRS and CDR2 is YFSETQ. The CDR3 length is 13 residues. V was clipped by 4 bases and J by 0 bases, with 5 bases between them. The CDR3 nucleotides are TGCGCCAGCAGCCCCGGCTCCTACAATGAGCAGTTCTTC. This encodes CASSPGSYNEQFF.